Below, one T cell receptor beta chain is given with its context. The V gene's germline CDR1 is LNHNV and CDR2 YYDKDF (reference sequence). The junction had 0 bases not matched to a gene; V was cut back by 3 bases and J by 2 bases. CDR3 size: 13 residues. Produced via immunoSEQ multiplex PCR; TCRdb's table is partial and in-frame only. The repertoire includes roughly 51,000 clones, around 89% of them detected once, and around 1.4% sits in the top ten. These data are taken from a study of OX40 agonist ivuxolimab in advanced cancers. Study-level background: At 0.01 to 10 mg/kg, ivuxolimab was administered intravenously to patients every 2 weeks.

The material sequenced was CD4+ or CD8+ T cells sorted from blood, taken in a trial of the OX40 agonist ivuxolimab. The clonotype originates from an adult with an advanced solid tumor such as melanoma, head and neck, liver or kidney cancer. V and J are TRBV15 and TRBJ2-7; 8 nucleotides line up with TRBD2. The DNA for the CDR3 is TGTGCCACCAGCAGGGGACTAGCCTACGAGCAGTACTTC. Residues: CATSRGLAYEQYF.